Below, 30 T cell receptor beta chains from the same sample are listed, as sequenced in a study of control samples from healthy donors and cancer patients. TCRdb's table, derived via immunoSEQ multiplex PCR, lists solely in-frame clones and lacks some. The sample records around 33,000 clones, around 86% being singletons. The sample taken for sequencing was PBMCs. These receptors all stem from a woman in her thirties or forties with lung cancer.

This chain connects TRBV3-1 (or the pseudogene TRBV3-2) to TRBJ2-7; D remains unclear. The CDR3 is made up of 12 amino acids. Germline V lookup: CDR1 LGHDT, CDR2 YNNKEL (reference sequence). Trimming removed 1 base from V and 9 bases from J, with 10 bases in between. In DNA form, the CDR3 reads TGTGCCAGCAGCCAAGCCGGGTCTCGGCAGTACTTC. It translates to CASSQAGSRQYF.

The chain employs TRBV7-9 and TRBJ2-5, with D tentatively TRBD1 (6 bases). Germline V CDR1 and CDR2: SEHNR, FQNEAQ (reference sequence). V was clipped by 6 bases and J by 2 bases, with 16 bases between them. The CDR3 length is 15 residues. As DNA, the CDR3 is TGTGCCAGCAGTCAAAGGGGGTTGTCGCAAGAGACCCAGTACTTC. Translated: CASSQRGLSQETQYF.

This clone was detected a few times. The CDR3 sequence is CASSLSLSEQYF. The CDR3 nucleotides are TGTGCCAGCAGTTTGAGCCTTTCGGAGCAGTACTTC. This chain joins TRBV12-3 or TRBV12-4 and TRBJ2-7; D remains unclear. The CDR3 sequence is 12 residues long. With 3 bases removed from V and 7 bases from J, the gap between germline ends came to 10 bases.

This rearrangement joins TRBV19 to TRBJ2-1; 9 bases match TRBD1. Looked up from germline, CDR1 is LNHDA and CDR2 is SQIVND (reference sequence). The V and J ends lost 6 bases and 4 bases, in that order; junction bases with no gene match: 4. The CDR3 loop spans 14 amino acids. CDR3 protein: CASRPGQGYNEQFF. For the CDR3, the DNA is TGTGCCAGTAGACCGGGACAGGGATACAATGAGCAGTTCTTC.

The chain joins TRBV2 to TRBJ1-5, with D possibly matching TRBD1 (6 bases). The V gene lost 3 bases and the J gene lost 0 bases, with 12 bases spanning the gap. Germline loops: CDR1 SNHLY, CDR2 FYNNEI. The CDR3 length is 16 residues. CDR3 amino acids: CASSDPDSYSNQPQHF. DNA for the CDR3: TGTGCCAGCAGTGATCCGGACAGCTATAGCAATCAGCCCCAGCATTTT.

The rearrangement links TRBV25-1 to TRBJ2-5; 13 bases line up with TRBD2. The germline V gene encodes CDR1 MGHDK and CDR2 SYGVNS. CDR3 length: 18 amino acids. Losses at the gene ends were 3 bases for V and 5 bases for J; bases not matched to a gene: 12. The CDR3 coding sequence is TGTGCCAGCAGTGACCCCGGACTAGCGGGGGCCTTGGGGGAGACCCAGTACTTC. The encoded protein is CASSDPGLAGALGETQYF.

This clone was observed a few times. The gene calls are TRBV5-1 and TRBJ1-2; D remains ambiguous. This CDR3 contains 15 residues. Germline values: CDR1 SGHRS, CDR2 YFSETQ. V was clipped by 1 base and J by 2 bases, with 12 bases between them. CDR3 sequence (DNA): TGCGCCAGCAGCTTGCCTTCGACGGGGAACTATGGCTACACCTTC. Encoded protein: CASSLPSTGNYGYTF.

In this sample, this clone turned up once. V usage is TRBV4-1 and J usage is TRBJ1-1; D is ambiguous. V lost 3 bases and J 8 bases, leaving 22 bases between the germline ends. CDR1 and CDR2 from the germline V gene are MGHRA and YSYEKL. This CDR3 region has 16 residues. This CDR3 is CASSQIEGPGLYEAFF. Written as DNA, the CDR3 is TGCGCCAGCAGCCAGATAGAGGGCCCTGGACTCTACGAAGCTTTCTTT.

This rearrangement joins TRBV5-1 to TRBJ1-1, with D perhaps TRBD1 (5 bases). This CDR3 region has 15 residues. V shed 4 bases and J shed 6 bases, with 19 bases lying between them. CDR1 and CDR2 from the germline V gene are SGHRS and YFSETQ. The CDR3 region is CASSKRTGEAAEAFF. CDR3 in DNA: TGCGCCAGCAGCAAACGGACGGGGGAGGCTGCTGAAGCTTTCTTT.

This clone has only a few counts. The rearrangement uses TRBV2 and TRBJ1-3; the D gene is possibly TRBD1 (6 bases). This CDR3 region has 14 residues. Germline CDR1 is SNHLY and CDR2 is FYNNEI. Trimming removed 8 bases from V and 0 bases from J, with 11 bases in between. The CDR3 DNA sequence: TGTGCCAGCGCTGTAGGGGGCTCTGGAAACACCATATATTTT. Its protein is CASAVGGSGNTIYF.

The chain employs TRBV10-2 and TRBJ2-1; D perhaps matches TRBD1 (6 bases). The length of the CDR3 is 13 residues. CDR1 WSHSY and CDR2 SAAADI come from the germline V gene. Trimming took off 6 bases at V and 3 bases at J, with 9 bases between the two ends. In DNA form, the CDR3 reads TGCGCCAGCAGGCAGGGGCGCTACAATGAGCAGTTCTTC. It encodes CASRQGRYNEQFF.

The gene calls are TRBV19 and TRBJ2-7, with 7 bases aligning to TRBD2. Germline V CDR1 and CDR2: LNHDA, SQIVND (reference sequence). Unmatched junction bases numbered 6, after V lost 4 bases and J lost 3 bases. The CDR3 has 14 residues. The CDR3 DNA reads TGTGCCAGTAGTACTGTAGGCGGGGGCTACGAGCAGTACTTC. As protein: CASSTVGGGYEQYF.

The CDR3 nucleotides are TGTGCCAGCAGGGCAACCAGGGGAGGGGCAGATACGCAGTATTTT. This translates into CASRATRGGADTQYF. The chain employs TRBV6-5 and TRBJ2-3, with TRBD2 as a possible D gene (7 bases). From germline, CDR1 is MNHEY and CDR2 SVGAGI. This CDR3 is built from 15 residues. The ends were cut back, 6 bases at V and 4 bases at J, with 17 bases in the middle.

Only one count was recorded for this clone. V gene TRBV5-1 combines with J gene TRBJ1-4, with TRBD1 as a possible D gene (6 bases). There are 14 residues in the CDR3. Trimming cost V 0 bases and J 7 bases, with 10 bases left between them. The germline V gene has CDR1 SGHRS and CDR2 YFSETQ. The CDR3 bases are TGCGCCAGCAGCTTGGGGACAGCGGTTGAAAAACTGTTTTTT. Protein product: CASSLGTAVEKLFF.

The chain employs TRBV4-2 and TRBJ2-5; D possibly corresponds to TRBD2 (6 bases). Trimming cost V 5 bases and J 1 base, with 14 bases left between them. The germline V gene has CDR1 LGHNA and CDR2 YNFKEQ. This CDR3 has 15 amino acids. CDR3 sequence (DNA): TGTGCCAGCAGCTTGGAGGGTGGCTTCCAAGAGACCCAGTACTTC. It encodes CASSLEGGFQETQYF.

V and J are TRBV5-1 and TRBJ2-5; TRBD2 matches at 11 bases. Trimming removed 4 bases from V and 0 bases from J; junction bases left unmatched: 14. Germline loops: CDR1 SGHRS, CDR2 YFSETQ. This CDR3 comprises 19 residues. The CDR3 nucleotides are TGCGCCAGCAGCCCGGGGAACTACCTAGCGGGGGGAAACCAAGAGACCCAGTACTTC. It specifies CASSPGNYLAGGNQETQYF. Looking up the rest from reference TRBV5-1 and TRBJ2-5 gives the full variable domain: KAGVTQTPRYLIKTRGQQVTLSCSPISGHRSVSWYQQTPGQGLQFLFEYFSETQRNKGNFPGRFSGRQFSNSRSEMNVSTLELGDSALYLCASSPGNYLAGGNQETQYFGPGTRLLVL.

This rearrangement joins TRBV5-6 to TRBJ1-1; D is undetermined. Trimming took off 3 bases at V and 8 bases at J, with 8 bases between the two ends. Germline-derived CDR1 and CDR2 are SGHDT and YYEEEE. The length of the CDR3 is 11 residues. The CDR3 loop is CASSSTAEAFF. CDR3 DNA: TGTGCCAGCAGCTCCACTGCCGAAGCTTTCTTT.

CDR3 loop: CASSFGIMNEQYF. The CDR3 DNA follows: TGTGCCAGCAGTTTCGGCATTATGAACGAGCAGTACTTC. The gene calls are TRBV27 and TRBJ2-7; no firm D call. The CDR3 contains 13 residues. Germline assignment: CDR1 MNHEY and CDR2 SMNVEV (reference sequence). With 3 bases removed from V and 5 bases from J, the gap between germline ends came to 11 bases.

This chain joins TRBV28 and TRBJ1-2; 9 nucleotides align to TRBD1. The CDR3 totals 15 residues. Germline V gene lookup returns CDR1 MDHEN and CDR2 SYDVKM. The V and J ends lost 3 bases and 3 bases, in that order; junction bases with no gene match: 5. This CDR3 reads CASSFMDRGYYGYTF. The CDR3 DNA is TGTGCCAGCAGTTTCATGGACAGGGGTTACTATGGCTACACCTTC.

The chain uses TRBV27 and TRBJ2-3, with 8 nucleotides matching TRBD2. With 6 bases clipped from V and 4 bases from J, the junction kept 6 bases outside the gene matches. The CDR3 contains 14 residues. Germline CDR1 reads MNHEY; CDR2 reads SMNVEV (reference sequence). CDR3 sequence: CASSTGTRPDTQYF. CDR3 sequence (DNA): TGTGCCAGCAGCACCGGGACTAGGCCAGATACGCAGTATTTT.

This clone was counted a single time. The chain combines TRBV15 with TRBJ2-5; D may be TRBD1 (6 bases). Germline V gene data show CDR1 as LNHNV and CDR2 as YYDKDF (reference sequence). This CDR3 region has 16 residues. V was cut by 1 base and J by 1 base, with 13 bases left in between. CDR3 nucleotides: TGTGCCACCAGCAGAGGTTCACAGGGTACCCAAGAGACCCAGTACTTC. This encodes CATSRGSQGTQETQYF.

The V gene is TRBV25-1, the J gene TRBJ1-1, with D hard to call. The CDR3 spans 14 residues. CDR1 MGHDK and CDR2 SYGVNS come from the germline V gene. The germline V and J ends were trimmed by 4 bases and 2 bases, with 11 bases remaining between them. The CDR3 region is CASSGPAPNTEAFF. The CDR3 DNA follows: TGTGCCAGCAGTGGTCCAGCTCCTAACACTGAAGCTTTCTTT.

This rearrangement joins TRBV30 to TRBJ2-3, with TRBD1 identical over 9 bases. There are 17 residues in the CDR3. Looked up from germline, CDR1 is GTSNPN and CDR2 is SVGIG (reference sequence). J gave up 4 bases and V 5 bases, and 16 bases lay outside the gene matches. The CDR3 coding sequence is TGTGCCTGGTCTCGACGGATACAGGGGGCTGGTGCAGATACGCAGTATTTT. Its translation: CAWSRRIQGAGADTQYF.

The V gene is TRBV5-1, the J gene TRBJ2-3; 10 bases line up with TRBD2. The CDR3 has 16 amino acids. Germline assignment: CDR1 SGHRS and CDR2 YFSETQ. J was trimmed by 2 bases and V by 0 bases; bases with no gene match: 3. CDR3 sequence: CASSLEAGGSTDTQYF. Written as DNA, the CDR3 is TGCGCCAGCAGCTTGGAAGCGGGGGGGTCCACAGATACGCAGTATTTT.

This clone showed up just once. CDR3 protein: CASSFPIGGFGNTIYF. CDR3 nucleotide sequence: TGTGCCAGCAGCTTTCCTATCGGGGGCTTTGGAAACACCATATATTTT. This chain joins TRBV7-2 and TRBJ1-3, with D perhaps TRBD1 (6 bases). This CDR3 has 16 residues. CDR1 and CDR2 from the germline V gene are SGHTA and FQGNSA. Between the trimmed V and J ends, which lost 3 bases and 3 bases, there was a span of 15 bases.

This clone has just a few counts. The V gene is TRBV5-4, the J gene TRBJ1-6; D is perhaps TRBD1 (5 bases). Trimming took 0 bases from V and 11 from J, leaving 15 bases between them. Germline assignment: CDR1 SGHNT and CDR2 YYREEE (reference sequence). The CDR3 sequence is 15 residues long. CDR3 amino acids: CASSLAGRAMAPLHF. CDR3 nucleotides: TGTGCCAGCAGCTTGGCGGGACGGGCGATGGCACCCCTCCACTTT.

The chain joins TRBV6-1 to TRBJ1-5; 8 bases match TRBD1. Germline lookup yields CDR1 MNHNS and CDR2 SASEGT. The CDR3 extends over 17 amino acids. V shed 0 bases, J shed 4 bases, and the junction held 8 bases outside the gene matches. CDR3 in amino acids: CASSEAEDRGRNQPQHF. DNA of the CDR3: TGTGCCAGCAGTGAAGCGGAAGACAGGGGACGAAATCAGCCCCAGCATTTT.

The chain has TRBV19 and TRBJ1-2; D is undetermined. The CDR3 totals 11 residues. V was pared by 6 bases and J by 1 base, with 3 bases between. Germline lookup yields CDR1 LNHDA and CDR2 SQIVND (reference sequence). DNA for the CDR3: TGTGCCAGTAGACTTAACTATGGCTACACCTTC. Its protein product is CASRLNYGYTF.

The chain combines TRBV7-9 with TRBJ2-1; 9 bases are a match to TRBD2. The trim removed 3 bases at V and 3 bases at J, leaving 6 bases unmatched. Germline values: CDR1 SEHNR, CDR2 FQNEAQ (reference sequence). This CDR3 has 16 amino acids. The CDR3 here is CASSFLAGINYNEQFF. CDR3 in DNA: TGTGCCAGCAGCTTCCTAGCGGGGATTAACTACAATGAGCAGTTCTTC.

CDR3 region: CASSSDRSQETQYF. The CDR3 DNA reads as TGTGCCAGCAGCTCTGACAGGTCCCAAGAGACCCAGTACTTC. J is TRBJ2-5 and V is TRBV7-2; perhaps TRBD1 as D (6 bases). Trimming took 4 bases from V and 1 from J, leaving 10 bases between them. The V gene's germline CDR1 is SGHTA and CDR2 FQGNSA. This CDR3 region has 14 residues.